The rows below give T cell receptor beta chains drawn from one sample of a study of Ad26.COV2.S vaccination and SARS-CoV-2 variants. Method: immunoSEQ multiplex PCR; TCRdb's copy keeps in-frame clones and lacks some. Of 350,000 to 500,000 clones in the sample, 75% to 95% were seen once. The input for sequencing was peripheral blood, taken in a trial of Ad26.COV2.S vaccine versus placebo. The receptors shown here come from a person aged 18 to 65 who received the Ad26.COV2.S COVID-19 vaccine or a placebo. Both conserved end residues are part of each CDR3. The order of the fields is J gene, D gene, CDR3 length, V gene, clone size, CDR3 DNA, CDR3 protein. D genes are given only for firm matches. Some rows have no size entry. The others give once, few or many, or a class for an expanded clone.

j_gene: TRBJ1-1
d_gene: NA
len: 14
v_gene: TRBV6-2/TRBV6-3
abundance: NA
CDR3nt: TGTGCCAGCAGTTTGGACACCCGAGGCACTGAAGCTTTCTTT
CDR3aa: CASSLDTRGTEAFF

j_gene: TRBJ2-6
d_gene: NA
len: 16
v_gene: TRBV30
abundance: NA
CDR3nt: TGTGCCTGGGGCATCACAGGGCACTCTGGGGCCAACGTCCTGACTTTC
CDR3aa: CAWGITGHSGANVLTF

j_gene: TRBJ1-5
d_gene: NA
len: 16
v_gene: TRBV28
abundance: NA
CDR3nt: TGTGCCAGCATCCTACTTCAGGCCTTGGGCAATCAGCCCCAGCATTTT
CDR3aa: CASILLQALGNQPQHF

j_gene: TRBJ1-1
d_gene: NA
len: 13
v_gene: TRBV5-6
abundance: few
CDR3nt: TGTGCCAGCAGCTTTGAAGATCTGGCTGAAGCTTTCTTT
CDR3aa: CASSFEDLAEAFF

j_gene: TRBJ2-5
d_gene: TRBD1
len: 14
v_gene: TRBV6-6
abundance: NA
CDR3nt: TGTGCCAGCAGTCCACGGACAGGGGCAGAGACCCAGTACTTC
CDR3aa: CASSPRTGAETQYF

j_gene: TRBJ1-4
d_gene: NA
len: 15
v_gene: TRBV19
abundance: NA
CDR3nt: TGTGCCAGTAGTATGGCCGGGACGGGGAGGGGAAAACTGTTTTTT
CDR3aa: CASSMAGTGRGKLFF

j_gene: TRBJ2-7
d_gene: TRBD2
len: 19
v_gene: TRBV6-2/TRBV6-3
abundance: NA
CDR3nt: TGTGCCAGCAGTTACCTACTAGCGGGAGGTACGTTAATGCCCTACGAGCAGTACTTC
CDR3aa: CASSYLLAGGTLMPYEQYF

j_gene: TRBJ1-6
d_gene: TRBD1
len: 16
v_gene: TRBV27
abundance: once
CDR3nt: TGTGCCAGCAGTTCAGTGCTACAGGGGCCAAATTCACCCCTCCACTTT
CDR3aa: CASSSVLQGPNSPLHF

j_gene: TRBJ2-1
d_gene: NA
len: 14
v_gene: TRBV6-5
abundance: NA
CDR3nt: TGTGCCAGCAGCAAAGGGCGGCGGGTTGGGGTGCAGTTCTTC
CDR3aa: CASSKGRRVGVQFF

j_gene: TRBJ2-5
d_gene: TRBD2
len: 15
v_gene: TRBV19
abundance: NA
CDR3nt: TGTGCCAGTAGTATAGGGACTAGCGGGATAGAGACCCAGTACTTC
CDR3aa: CASSIGTSGIETQYF

j_gene: TRBJ2-3
d_gene: NA
len: 15
v_gene: TRBV9
abundance: NA
CDR3nt: TGTGCCAGCAGCGTAGCTGGAGAGGGGGCAGATACGCAGTATTTT
CDR3aa: CASSVAGEGADTQYF

j_gene: TRBJ2-7
d_gene: NA
len: 16
v_gene: TRBV18
abundance: NA
CDR3nt: TGTGCCAGCTCACCGACAGAAGGATTGGATAACTACGAGCAGTACTTC
CDR3aa: CASSPTEGLDNYEQYF